These 5 T cell receptor beta chains originate from one sample sequenced in a study of metastatic and nonmetastatic thyroid tumors. TCRdb reanalyzed the PCR reads with MiXCR. The data show some 33,000 clones, around 7.4% seen once. Before thyroid surgery, none of the patients had received any treatment. The sample taken for sequencing was blood. The source is a female donor with papillary thyroid cancer or a benign thyroid nodule (not recorded which). Some clones in this sample may be carry-over from other donors' samples.

This clone was counted many times. The V gene is TRBV9, the J gene TRBJ1-3, with a weak D call TRBD1 (5 bases). This CDR3 comprises 17 residues. Germline V lookup: CDR1 SGDLS, CDR2 YYNGEE. V lost 0 bases and J 2 bases, leaving 15 bases between the germline ends. DNA of the CDR3: TGTGCCAGCAGCGTAGAAAGTGGAGGCAGGGCTGGAAACACCATATATTTT. As protein: CASSVESGGRAGNTIYF.

This clone was counted ten times or more. Other DNA sequences in the sample encode the same CDR3. The V gene is TRBV12-3 or TRBV12-4, the J gene TRBJ2-2, with 9 bases that match TRBD2. The CDR3 is made up of 15 amino acids. Unmatched junction bases numbered 2, after V lost 1 base and J lost 5 bases. This chain's CDR3 is CASSLGGGATGELFF. The CDR3 bases are TGTGCCAGCAGTTTAGGCGGGGGGGCTACCGGGGAGCTGTTTTTT.

This clone was recorded many times. This chain joins TRBV12-3 or TRBV12-4 and TRBJ2-5, with 8 positions matching TRBD2. Trimming at V came to 5 bases and at J to 5 bases, leaving 10 bases not matched to a gene. The length of the CDR3 is 15 residues. The CDR3 reads CASSQSGGPGETQYF. The CDR3 region has the DNA TGTGCCAGCAGTCAGTCGGGGGGGCCGGGGGAGACCCAGTACTTC.

V is TRBV24-1 and J is TRBJ2-1, with 8 nucleotides matching TRBD2. The CDR3 consists of 16 residues. Trimming at V came to 0 bases and at J to 8 bases, leaving 8 bases not matched to a gene. In germline, CDR1 is KGHDR, CDR2 SFDVKD. CDR3 amino acids: CATSDLSTSGSHEQFF. DNA for the CDR3: TGTGCCACCAGTGATTTGTCGACGAGCGGGAGTCATGAGCAGTTCTTC.

This clone was seen repeatedly, ten times or more. CDR3 residues: CASRPTRVRSETQYF. As DNA, the CDR3 is TGTGCCAGCAGGCCGACGAGGGTTCGATCTGAGACCCAGTACTTC. J is TRBJ2-5 and V is TRBV6-2 or TRBV6-3, with TRBD2 as a possible D gene (5 bases). The length of the CDR3 is 15 residues. Germline V gene sequence: CDR1 MNHEY, CDR2 SVGEGT. V was shortened by 6 bases and J by 5 bases, with 19 bases between the two germline ends.